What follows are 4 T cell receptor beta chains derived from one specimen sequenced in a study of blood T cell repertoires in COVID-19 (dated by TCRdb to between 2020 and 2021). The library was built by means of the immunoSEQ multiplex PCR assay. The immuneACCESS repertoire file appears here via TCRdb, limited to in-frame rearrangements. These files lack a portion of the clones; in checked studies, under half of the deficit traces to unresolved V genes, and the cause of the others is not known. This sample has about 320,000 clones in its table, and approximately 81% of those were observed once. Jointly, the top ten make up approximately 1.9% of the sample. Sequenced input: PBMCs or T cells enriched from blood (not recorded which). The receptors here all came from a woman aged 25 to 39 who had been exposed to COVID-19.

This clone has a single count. The CDR3 DNA sequence: TGTGCCAGCAGCTTAGTCTACAGCAGTAGGACCGGGGAGCTGTTTTTT. It yields the protein CASSLVYSSRTGELFF. This chain joins TRBV11-1 and TRBJ2-2; D unclear. The CDR3 extends over 16 amino acids. CDR1 is SGHAT, CDR2 FQDESV, per germline (reference sequence). Trimming took 1 base from V and 5 from J, leaving 14 bases between them.

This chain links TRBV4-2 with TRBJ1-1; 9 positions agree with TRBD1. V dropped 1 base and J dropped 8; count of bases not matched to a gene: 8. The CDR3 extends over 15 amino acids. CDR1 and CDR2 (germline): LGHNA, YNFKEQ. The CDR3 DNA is TGTGCCAGCAGCCAAGTTTTAGGGACAGGGTTCGAAGCTTTCTTT. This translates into CASSQVLGTGFEAFF.

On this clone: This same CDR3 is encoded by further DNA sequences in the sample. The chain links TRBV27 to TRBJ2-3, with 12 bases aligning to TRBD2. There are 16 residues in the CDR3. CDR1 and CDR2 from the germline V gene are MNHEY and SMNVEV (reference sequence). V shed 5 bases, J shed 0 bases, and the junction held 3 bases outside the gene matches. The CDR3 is CASSLLAGGSTDTQYF. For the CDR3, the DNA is TGTGCCAGCAGTCTCCTAGCGGGAGGGAGCACAGATACGCAGTATTTT.

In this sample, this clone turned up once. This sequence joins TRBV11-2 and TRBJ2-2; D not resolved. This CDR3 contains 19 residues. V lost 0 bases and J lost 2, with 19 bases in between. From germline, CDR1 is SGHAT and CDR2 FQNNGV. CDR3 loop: CASSLDSTGPSYNTGELFF. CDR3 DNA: TGTGCCAGCAGCTTAGATTCTACCGGTCCTAGTTATAACACCGGGGAGCTGTTTTTT.